The 3 T cell receptor beta chains given below trace back to one sample, sequenced in a study of PD-1 blockade in mismatch repair-deficient tumors. Method: immunoSEQ multiplex PCR; TCRdb's copy keeps in-frame clones and lacks some. The sample lists approximately 51,000 clones, around 85% occurring once. Specimen: peripheral blood, collected roughly 21 weeks after starting pembrolizumab. Every receptor here comes from an adult with mismatch repair-deficient cancer.

The chain links TRBV7-2 to TRBJ1-1; TRBD1 matches 7 bases. The CDR3 is 14 residues long. The V and J ends lost 6 bases and 2 bases, in that order; junction bases with no gene match: 6. Germline CDR1 SGHTA, CDR2 FQGNSA. The CDR3 loop is CASSYDRVNTEAFF. CDR3 nucleotides: TGTGCCAGCAGTTACGACAGGGTTAACACTGAAGCTTTCTTT.

V and J are TRBV5-7 and TRBJ1-4; D uncertain. TRBV5-7 is an open reading frame, and its role is uncertain. The CDR3 is made up of 11 amino acids. The V end lost 2 bases, the J end lost 8 bases, and 4 bases lay between the germline ends. The CDR3 reads CASSLREKLFF. The CDR3 nucleotides are TGTGCCAGCAGCTTACGGGAAAAACTGTTTTTT.

The chain joins TRBV19 to TRBJ2-1; D gene ambiguous. Germline V gene data show CDR1 as LNHDA and CDR2 as SQIVND (reference sequence). The CDR3 contains 11 residues. The V gene lost 3 bases and the J gene lost 8 bases, with 5 bases spanning the gap. This chain's CDR3 is CASSIKHEQFF. CDR3 coding DNA: TGTGCCAGTAGTATCAAGCATGAGCAGTTCTTC.